One sample yielded the 18 T cell receptor beta chains listed below, sequenced in a study of PD-L1 blockade in urothelial cancer. This table comes from immunoSEQ multiplex PCR, and its TCRdb copy is limited to in-frame clones, with some not included. The table has around 110,000 clones, roughly 89% seen once. Indicated time point: peripheral blood 6 weeks after treatment start. Source: PBMCs, taken around atezolizumab (anti-PD-L1) treatment. The receptors come from a man in his sixties with urothelial cancer.

This clone was found once. This sequence joins TRBV27 and TRBJ2-2, with D maybe TRBD2 (6 bases). V lost 2 bases and J 5 bases, leaving 9 bases between the germline ends. The CDR3 loop spans 14 amino acids. Germline CDR1 and CDR2: MNHEY and SMNVEV (reference sequence). The CDR3 region has the DNA TGTGCCAGCAGTTTAGGGAGGTCGACCGGGGAGCTGTTTTTT. This translates into CASSLGRSTGELFF.

CDR3: CASTGGVRVRAFF. The CDR3 nucleotides read TGTGCCAGCACCGGGGGGGTCAGGGTTCGGGCTTTCTTT. The chain is built from TRBV6-5 and TRBJ1-1, with D possibly being TRBD1 (5 bases). Germline V gene sequence: CDR1 MNHEY, CDR2 SVGAGI. The CDR3 has 13 amino acids. V lost 7 bases, J lost 11 bases, and 20 bases lay in between.

The chain is built from TRBV15 and TRBJ2-2; tentatively, D is TRBD2 (5 bases). This CDR3 has 15 amino acids. CDR1 and CDR2 (germline): LNHNV, YYDKDF (reference sequence). Trimming took 1 base from V and 5 from J, leaving 11 bases between them. The CDR3: CATSRVREGTGELFF. CDR3 bases: TGTGCCACCAGCAGAGTACGGGAAGGGACCGGGGAGCTGTTTTTT.

The chain uses TRBV7-8 and TRBJ2-7, with D possibly matching TRBD2 (7 bases). V was shortened by 5 bases and J by 3 bases, with 17 bases between the two germline ends. This CDR3 is 15 amino acids long. The germline CDR1 and CDR2 sequences are SGHVS and FQNEAQ. CDR3 amino acids: CASSPGLGGDYEQYF. The DNA of the CDR3 is TGTGCCAGCAGCCCCGGACTAGGGGGGGACTACGAGCAGTACTTC.

V gene TRBV6-1 combines with J gene TRBJ1-3; D is ambiguous. CDR1 is MNHNS, CDR2 SASEGT, per germline. Trimming took 7 bases from V and 8 from J, leaving 9 bases between them. The CDR3 has 11 amino acids. CDR3 amino acids: CASILHDTIYF. The CDR3 coding sequence is TGTGCCAGCATATTACATGACACCATATATTTT.

This clone appeared once. The V gene is TRBV11-3, the J gene TRBJ1-3; unclear D gene. V lost 6 bases and J 0 bases, leaving 9 bases between the germline ends. Germline lookup yields CDR1 SGHNT and CDR2 YENEEA. This CDR3 is 14 amino acids long. As DNA, the CDR3 is TGTGCCAGCAGGGGCGGGATCTCTGGAAACACCATATATTTT. Translated, it gives CASRGGISGNTIYF. Together with reference TRBV11-3 and TRBJ1-3, the CDR3 gives the full variable domain: EAGVVQSPRYKIIEKKQPVAFWCNPISGHNTLYWYLQNLGQGPELLIRYENEEAVDDSQLPKDRFSAERLKGVDSTLKIQPAELGDSAVYLCASRGGISGNTIYFGEGSWLTVV.

The rearrangement uses TRBV5-6 and TRBJ2-7, with a possible D match to TRBD1 (5 bases). The CDR3 loop spans 16 amino acids. The germline gives CDR1 SGHDT, CDR2 YYEEEE. The germline V and J ends were trimmed by 6 bases and 5 bases, with 24 bases remaining between them. Here the CDR3 DNA reads TGTGCCAGCACCCGTCCCGGTGGTTGGGGCTTCGACGAGCAGTACTTC. This sequence encodes CASTRPGGWGFDEQYF.

This chain links TRBV7-8 with TRBJ2-7; 8 nucleotides align to TRBD1. The V segment lost 0 bases and the J segment 0 bases; nucleotides outside the gene matches: 4. The CDR3 has 16 residues. CDR1 and CDR2 from the germline V gene are SGHVS and FQNEAQ. The CDR3 region is CASSLAWTGSSYEQYF. The CDR3 region has the DNA TGTGCCAGCAGCTTAGCTTGGACAGGGAGCTCCTACGAGCAGTACTTC.

V usage is TRBV7-2 and J usage is TRBJ1-5; the match to TRBD1 covers 8 bases. The CDR3 is made up of 15 amino acids. V shed 2 bases, J shed 7 bases, and the junction held 7 bases outside the gene matches. Germline-derived CDR1 and CDR2 are SGHTA and FQGNSA. DNA for the CDR3: TGTGCCAGCAGCTTACGACAGGGGATCGAACAGCCCCAGCATTTT. It translates to CASSLRQGIEQPQHF.

V gene TRBV5-6 combines with J gene TRBJ1-5; 7 bases map to TRBD1. Germline V lookup: CDR1 SGHDT, CDR2 YYEEEE. The CDR3 totals 16 residues. Trimming at V came to 1 base and at J to 5 bases, leaving 9 bases not matched to a gene. In nucleotides, the CDR3 is TGTGCCAGCAGCTTGCGGTCCGACAGGGTGGATCAGCCCCAGCATTTT. It is translated as CASSLRSDRVDQPQHF.

This rearrangement joins TRBV28 to TRBJ2-7; the match to TRBD1 covers 11 bases. The CDR3 sequence is 14 residues long. The germline gives CDR1 MDHEN, CDR2 SYDVKM. With V trimmed by 7 bases and J by 4 bases, 6 bases remained unmatched. Here the CDR3 DNA reads TGTGCCAGCATAAGGACAGGGGGCATGTACGAGCAGTACTTC. Its protein product is CASIRTGGMYEQYF.

This clone was detected once. The chain carries TRBV5-1 and TRBJ2-7; TRBD1 agrees at 10 bases. In germline, CDR1 is SGHRS, CDR2 YFSETQ. The CDR3 sequence is 18 residues long. The ends lost 4 bases at V and 8 bases at J; junction bases unmatched: 21. The CDR3 here is CASSLHLGGQGSASQQYF. The CDR3 DNA follows: TGCGCCAGCAGCCTTCATCTTGGGGGACAGGGGTCCGCTTCGCAGCAGTACTTC.

This clone was seen more than once but under ten times. This chain connects TRBV7-2 to TRBJ1-1; 7 bases fit TRBD1. Germline V gene lookup returns CDR1 SGHTA and CDR2 FQGNSA. V was pared by 5 bases and J by 1 base, with 7 bases of the junction left unmatched. The CDR3 sequence is 15 residues long. The CDR3 reads CASSPHRGWNTEAFF. CDR3 bases: TGTGCCAGCAGCCCCCACAGGGGTTGGAACACTGAAGCTTTCTTT.

This chain joins TRBV18 and TRBJ2-2, with 10 nucleotides matching TRBD2. Germline V gene sequence: CDR1 KGHSH, CDR2 LQKENI. J was trimmed by 4 bases and V by 3 bases; bases with no gene match: 5. This CDR3 has 16 amino acids. CDR3 in amino acids: CASSPRTSGFTGELFF. The CDR3 DNA follows: TGTGCCAGCTCACCCCGGACTAGCGGTTTCACCGGGGAGCTGTTTTTT.

The chain uses TRBV18 and TRBJ2-2, with 9 positions matching TRBD1. Per the germline V gene, CDR1 is KGHSH and CDR2 is LQKENI. With 6 bases clipped from V and 3 bases from J, the junction kept 5 bases outside the gene matches. The CDR3 covers 15 residues. The CDR3, as DNA: TGTGCCAGCTCGGCCGGGACAGGGCACACCGGGGAGCTGTTTTTT. This sequence encodes CASSAGTGHTGELFF.

This chain uses TRBV5-4 with TRBJ2-2; 9 bases agree with TRBD1. The junction had 10 bases not matched to a gene; V was cut back by 5 bases and J by 5 bases. There are 16 residues in the CDR3. Germline assignment: CDR1 SGHNT and CDR2 YYREEE (reference sequence). CDR3 sequence: CASRVVQGAATGELFF. CDR3 bases: TGTGCCAGCAGGGTGGTACAGGGGGCTGCTACCGGGGAGCTGTTTTTT.

The rearrangement joins TRBV6-5 to TRBJ2-7; 7 nucleotides match TRBD1. Unmatched junction bases numbered 2, after V lost 7 bases and J lost 2 bases. Per germline, CDR1 MNHEY and CDR2 SVGAGI. CDR3 size: 12 residues. The CDR3 sequence is CASTGTAYEQYF. The CDR3 DNA sequence: TGTGCCAGCACCGGGACAGCCTACGAGCAGTACTTC.

This chain joins TRBV7-2 and TRBJ1-2, with D tentatively TRBD1 (6 bases). Germline CDR1 reads SGHTA; CDR2 reads FQGNSA. V gave up 2 bases and J gave up 2 bases, with 9 bases separating them. The CDR3 totals 14 residues. The CDR3 reads CASSLFGQNYGYTF. The CDR3 DNA reads as TGTGCCAGCAGCTTATTTGGACAGAACTATGGCTACACCTTC.